A selection of T cell receptor beta chains follows, all from one sample in a study of cytomegalovirus exposure and HLA in healthy donors. The data were produced by immunoSEQ multiplex PCR, yet TCRdb's version contains in-frame clones alone and is incomplete. The sample yields 200,000 or so clones, roughly 83% seen once. The material sequenced was PBMCs. These receptors came from a woman in her late teens or twenties in good health and CMV-seronegative. Each CDR3 is given with its conserved first and last residue. D genes are given only for firm matches. Expanded clones are given a class, and other clones once, few, many or no size at all.

len | j_gene | d_gene | abundance | v_gene | CDR3aa | CDR3nt
15 | TRBJ1-1 | TRBD1 | NA | TRBV19 | CASSPRTGWDTEAFF | TGTGCCAGTAGTCCTCGGACAGGGTGGGACACTGAAGCTTTCTTT
14 | TRBJ1-6 | NA | NA | TRBV18 | CASSLDRSNSPLHF | TGTGCCAGCTCACTGGACAGATCCAATTCACCCCTCCACTTT
16 | TRBJ1-1 | NA | few | TRBV30 | CAWSVPLPGGDTEAFF | TGTGCCTGGAGTGTACCGCTCCCGGGAGGGGACACTGAAGCTTTCTTT
11 | TRBJ1-1 | NA | NA | TRBV7-2 | CASSLFGSAFF | TGTGCCAGCAGCTTATTCGGGTCAGCTTTCTTT
17 | TRBJ2-3 | NA | NA | TRBV28 | CASSLRDRFILADTQYF | TGTGCCAGCAGTTTGAGGGACCGGTTCATTTTGGCAGATACGCAGTATTTT
15 | TRBJ2-7 | NA | NA | TRBV5-1 | CASSFRQGLSYEQYF | TGCGCCAGCAGCTTTAGACAGGGACTGTCCTACGAGCAGTACTTC
13 | TRBJ1-5 | NA | NA | TRBV9 | CASSLDGNQPQHF | TGTGCCAGCAGCCTCGACGGAAATCAGCCCCAGCATTTT
15 | TRBJ2-5 | TRBD2 | NA | TRBV2 | CASSALAGGQETQYF | TGTGCCAGCAGTGCCCTAGCGGGGGGACAAGAGACCCAGTACTTC
15 | TRBJ2-3 | NA | NA | TRBV27 | CASTFRGESTDTQYF | TGTGCCAGCACCTTCCGCGGCGAGAGCACAGATACGCAGTATTTT
14 | TRBJ2-7 | NA | NA | TRBV10-2 | CASSDPGRTPKEYF | TGCGCCAGCAGTGATCCGGGACGGACACCTAAGGAGTACTTC
15 | TRBJ1-2 | TRBD1 | NA | TRBV5-1 | CASSLLTGGEDGYTF | TGCGCCAGCAGCTTATTGACAGGGGGCGAGGACGGCTACACCTTC
15 | TRBJ2-7 | NA | once | TRBV9 | CASSVDWLGGDEQYF | TGTGCCAGCAGCGTAGACTGGCTGGGGGGTGACGAGCAGTACTTC
12 | TRBJ1-2 | NA | few | TRBV5-6 | CASSLYSGGYTF | TGTGCCAGCAGCTTGTATTCTGGGGGCTACACCTTC
14 | TRBJ1-5 | TRBD1 | NA | TRBV27 | CASSQTGLNQPQHF | TGTGCCAGCAGTCAGACAGGGTTGAATCAGCCCCAGCATTTT
14 | TRBJ1-2 | NA | NA | TRBV5-1 | CASSEGNGNYGYTF | TGCGCCAGCAGCGAAGGGAACGGCAACTATGGCTACACCTTC